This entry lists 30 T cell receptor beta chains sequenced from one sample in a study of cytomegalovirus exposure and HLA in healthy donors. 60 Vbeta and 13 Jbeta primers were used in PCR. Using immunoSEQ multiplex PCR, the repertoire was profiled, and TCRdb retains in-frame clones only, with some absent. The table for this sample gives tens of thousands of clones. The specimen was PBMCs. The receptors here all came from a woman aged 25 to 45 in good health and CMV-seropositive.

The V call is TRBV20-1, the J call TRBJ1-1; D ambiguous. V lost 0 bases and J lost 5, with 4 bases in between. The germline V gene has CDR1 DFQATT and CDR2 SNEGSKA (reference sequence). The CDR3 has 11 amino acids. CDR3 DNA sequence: TGCAGTGCTAGAGATCGTACTGAAGCTTTCTTT. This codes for CSARDRTEAFF.

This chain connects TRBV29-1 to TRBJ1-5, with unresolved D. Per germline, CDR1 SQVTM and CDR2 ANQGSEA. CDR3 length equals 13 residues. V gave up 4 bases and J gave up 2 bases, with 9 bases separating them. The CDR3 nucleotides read TGCAGCGTTGTTACGGCGGGCAATCAGCCCCAGCATTTT. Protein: CSVVTAGNQPQHF.

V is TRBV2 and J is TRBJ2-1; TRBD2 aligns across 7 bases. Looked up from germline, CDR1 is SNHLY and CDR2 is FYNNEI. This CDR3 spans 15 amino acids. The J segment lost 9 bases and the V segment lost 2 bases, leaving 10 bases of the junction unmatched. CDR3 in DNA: TGTGCCAGCAGTGAACTGAGGGAGGGGCTCGGTGAGCAGTTCTTC. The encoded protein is CASSELREGLGEQFF.

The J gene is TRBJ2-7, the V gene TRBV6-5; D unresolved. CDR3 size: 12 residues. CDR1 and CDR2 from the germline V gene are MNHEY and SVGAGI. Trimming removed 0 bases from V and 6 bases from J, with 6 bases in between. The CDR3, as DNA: TGTGCCAGCAGTTACTCCCTGAGCGAGCAGTACTTC. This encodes CASSYSLSEQYF.

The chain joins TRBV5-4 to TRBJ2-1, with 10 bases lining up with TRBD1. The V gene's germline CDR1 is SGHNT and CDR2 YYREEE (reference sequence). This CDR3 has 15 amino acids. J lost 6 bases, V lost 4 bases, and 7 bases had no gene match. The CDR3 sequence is CASSPGTGVVNEQFF. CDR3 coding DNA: TGTGCCAGCAGCCCCGGGACAGGGGTCGTCAATGAGCAGTTCTTC.

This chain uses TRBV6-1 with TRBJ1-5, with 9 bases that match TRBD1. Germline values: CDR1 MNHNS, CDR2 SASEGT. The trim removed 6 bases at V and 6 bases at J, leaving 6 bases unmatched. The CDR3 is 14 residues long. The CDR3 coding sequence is TGTGCCAGCAGGAGACAGGGGGGAGCTCAGCCCCAGCATTTT. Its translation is CASRRQGGAQPQHF.

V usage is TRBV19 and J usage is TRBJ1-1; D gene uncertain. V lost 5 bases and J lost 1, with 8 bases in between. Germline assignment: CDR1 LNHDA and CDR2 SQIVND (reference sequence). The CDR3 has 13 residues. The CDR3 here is CASSEQSNTEAFF. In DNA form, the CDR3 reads TGTGCCAGTAGTGAACAGTCGAACACTGAAGCTTTCTTT.

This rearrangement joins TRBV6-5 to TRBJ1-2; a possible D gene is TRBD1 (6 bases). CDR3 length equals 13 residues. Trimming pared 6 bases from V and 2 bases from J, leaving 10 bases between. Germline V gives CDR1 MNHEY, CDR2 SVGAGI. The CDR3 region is CASSRDRNYGYTF. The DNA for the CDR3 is TGTGCCAGCAGCCGAGACAGGAACTATGGCTACACCTTC.

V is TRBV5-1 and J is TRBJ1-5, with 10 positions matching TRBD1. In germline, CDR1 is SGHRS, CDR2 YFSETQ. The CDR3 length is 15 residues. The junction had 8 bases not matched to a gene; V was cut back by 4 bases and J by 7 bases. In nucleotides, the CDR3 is TGCGCCAGCAGCCCGGGACAGGGGATTTTGCAGCCCCAGCATTTT. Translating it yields CASSPGQGILQPQHF.

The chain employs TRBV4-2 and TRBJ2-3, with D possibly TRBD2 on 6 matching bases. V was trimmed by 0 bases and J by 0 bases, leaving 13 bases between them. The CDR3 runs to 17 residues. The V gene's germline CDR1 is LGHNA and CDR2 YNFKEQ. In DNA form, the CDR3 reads TGTGCCAGCAGCCAAGACCTTACTAGCAGAAGCACAGATACGCAGTATTTT. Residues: CASSQDLTSRSTDTQYF.

The CDR3 region is CASSQGKGVGGLDEQFF. In DNA form, the CDR3 reads TGTGCCAGCAGCCAAGGAAAGGGGGTGGGGGGGCTCGATGAGCAGTTCTTC. J is TRBJ2-1 and V is TRBV4-2; tentative D call: TRBD2 (7 bases). V lost 1 base and J 8 bases, leaving 21 bases between the germline ends. This CDR3 is built from 17 residues. The V gene's germline CDR1 is LGHNA and CDR2 YNFKEQ.

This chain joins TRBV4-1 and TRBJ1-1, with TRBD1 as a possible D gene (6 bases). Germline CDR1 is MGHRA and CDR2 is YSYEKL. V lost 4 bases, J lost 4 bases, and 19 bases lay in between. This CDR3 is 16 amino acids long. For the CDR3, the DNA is TGCGCCAGCAGCCCCCTTCGTCTGGTCAGGGGCACTGAAGCTTTCTTT. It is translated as CASSPLRLVRGTEAFF.

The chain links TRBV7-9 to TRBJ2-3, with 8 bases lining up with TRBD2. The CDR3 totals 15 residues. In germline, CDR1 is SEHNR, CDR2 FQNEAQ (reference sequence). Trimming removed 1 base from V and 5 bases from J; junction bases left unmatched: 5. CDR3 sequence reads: CASSLDGRAEDTQYF. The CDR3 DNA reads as TGTGCCAGCAGCTTAGACGGGAGGGCAGAAGATACGCAGTATTTT.

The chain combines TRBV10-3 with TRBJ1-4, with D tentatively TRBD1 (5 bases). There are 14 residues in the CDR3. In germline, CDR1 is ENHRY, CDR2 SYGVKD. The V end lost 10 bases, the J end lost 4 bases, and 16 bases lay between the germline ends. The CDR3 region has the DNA TGTGCCACCAGAGCCCGGGACTATAATGAAAAACTGTTTTTT. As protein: CATRARDYNEKLFF.

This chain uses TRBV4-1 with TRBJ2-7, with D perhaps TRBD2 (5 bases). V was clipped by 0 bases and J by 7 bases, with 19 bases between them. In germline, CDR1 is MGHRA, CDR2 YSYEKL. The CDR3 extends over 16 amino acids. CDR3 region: CASSQEAAGGSSEQYF. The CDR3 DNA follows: TGCGCCAGCAGCCAAGAAGCTGCAGGCGGGTCCTCGGAGCAGTACTTC.

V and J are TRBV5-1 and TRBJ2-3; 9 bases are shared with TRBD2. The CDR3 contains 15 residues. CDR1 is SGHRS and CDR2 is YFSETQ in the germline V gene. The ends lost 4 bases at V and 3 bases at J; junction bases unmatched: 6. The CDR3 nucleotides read TGCGCCAGCAGCATTAGCGGGAGTCGGACAGATACGCAGTATTTT. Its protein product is CASSISGSRTDTQYF.

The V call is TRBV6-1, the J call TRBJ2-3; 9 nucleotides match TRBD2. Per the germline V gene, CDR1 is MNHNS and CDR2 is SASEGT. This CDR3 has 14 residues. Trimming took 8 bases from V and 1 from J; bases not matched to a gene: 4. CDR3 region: CASCLAGGTDTQYF. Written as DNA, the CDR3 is TGTGCCAGCTGCTTAGCGGGGGGCACAGATACGCAGTATTTT.

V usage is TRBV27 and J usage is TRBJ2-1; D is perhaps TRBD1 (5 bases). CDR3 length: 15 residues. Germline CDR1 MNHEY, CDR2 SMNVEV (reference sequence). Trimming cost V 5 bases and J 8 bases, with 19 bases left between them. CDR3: CASSPYPRQFHEQFF. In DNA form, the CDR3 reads TGTGCCAGCAGTCCCTACCCAAGACAGTTCCATGAGCAGTTCTTC.

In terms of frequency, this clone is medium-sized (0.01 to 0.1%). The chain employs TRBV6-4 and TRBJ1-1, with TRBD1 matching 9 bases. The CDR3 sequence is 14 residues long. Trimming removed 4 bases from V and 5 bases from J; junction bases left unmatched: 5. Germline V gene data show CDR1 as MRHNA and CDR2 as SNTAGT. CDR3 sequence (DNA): TGTGCCAGCAGTGGGGGGACAGGGAAGACTGAAGCTTTCTTT. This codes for CASSGGTGKTEAFF.

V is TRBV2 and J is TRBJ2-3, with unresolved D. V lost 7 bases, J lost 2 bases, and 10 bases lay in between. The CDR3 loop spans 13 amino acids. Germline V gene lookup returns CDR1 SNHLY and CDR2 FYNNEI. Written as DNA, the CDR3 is TGTGCCAGCACGGGTGGGTTCACAGATACGCAGTATTTT. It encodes CASTGGFTDTQYF.

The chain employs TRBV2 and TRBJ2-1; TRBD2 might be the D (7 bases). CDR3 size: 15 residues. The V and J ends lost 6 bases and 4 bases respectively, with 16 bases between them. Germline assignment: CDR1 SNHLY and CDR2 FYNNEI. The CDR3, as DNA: TGTGCCAGCAGGATACTAGGGGGGGAATACAATGAGCAGTTCTTC. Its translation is CASRILGGEYNEQFF.

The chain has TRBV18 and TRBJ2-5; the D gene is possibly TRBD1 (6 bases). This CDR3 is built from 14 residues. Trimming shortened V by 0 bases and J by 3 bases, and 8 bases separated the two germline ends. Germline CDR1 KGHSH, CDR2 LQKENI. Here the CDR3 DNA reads TGTGCCAGCTCACCACCCCAGGGGAAAGAGACCCAGTACTTC. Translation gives CASSPPQGKETQYF.

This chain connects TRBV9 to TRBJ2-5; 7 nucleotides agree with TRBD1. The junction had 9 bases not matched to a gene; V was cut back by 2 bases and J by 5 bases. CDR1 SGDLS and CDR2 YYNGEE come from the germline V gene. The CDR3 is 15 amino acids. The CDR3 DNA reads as TGTGCCAGCAGCGTGGAAGACAGGGCCGACGAGACCCAGTACTTC. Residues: CASSVEDRADETQYF. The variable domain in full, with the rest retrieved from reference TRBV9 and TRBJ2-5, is DSGVTQTPKHLITATGQRVTLRCSPRSGDLSVYWYQQSLDQGLQFLIQYYNGEERAKGNILERFSAQQFPDLHSELNLSSLELGDSALYFCASSVEDRADETQYFGPGTRLLVL.

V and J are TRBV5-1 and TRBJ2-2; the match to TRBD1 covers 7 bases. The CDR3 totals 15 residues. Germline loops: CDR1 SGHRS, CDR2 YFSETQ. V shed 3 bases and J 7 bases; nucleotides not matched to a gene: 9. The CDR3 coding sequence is TGCGCCAGCAGCTCCCGGGACAGCTACAGCGGGGAGCTGTTTTTT. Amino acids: CASSSRDSYSGELFF.

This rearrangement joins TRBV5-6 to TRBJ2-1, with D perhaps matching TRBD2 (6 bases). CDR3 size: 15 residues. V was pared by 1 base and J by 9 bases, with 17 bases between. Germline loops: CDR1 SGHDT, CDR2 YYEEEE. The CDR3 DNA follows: TGTGCCAGCAGCTTGTACAGGACCCGGGGGAGTGAGCAGTTCTTC. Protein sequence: CASSLYRTRGSEQFF.

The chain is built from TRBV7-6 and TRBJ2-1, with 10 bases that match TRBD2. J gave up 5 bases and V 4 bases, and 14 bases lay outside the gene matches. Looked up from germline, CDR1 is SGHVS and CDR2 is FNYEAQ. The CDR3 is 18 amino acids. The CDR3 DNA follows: TGTGCCAGCAGCTCCGGGACTAGCGATTACCGATCGGACAATGAGCAGTTCTTC. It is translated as CASSSGTSDYRSDNEQFF.

The CDR3 coding sequence is TGCGCCAGCAGCCAGCTAGCGGGACTCCAAGAGACCCAGTACTTC. Amino acids: CASSQLAGLQETQYF. The chain recombines TRBV4-1 with TRBJ2-5; 9 nucleotides match TRBD2. The V segment lost 3 bases and the J segment 1 base; nucleotides outside the gene matches: 3. CDR3 length: 15 residues. The germline gives CDR1 MGHRA, CDR2 YSYEKL.

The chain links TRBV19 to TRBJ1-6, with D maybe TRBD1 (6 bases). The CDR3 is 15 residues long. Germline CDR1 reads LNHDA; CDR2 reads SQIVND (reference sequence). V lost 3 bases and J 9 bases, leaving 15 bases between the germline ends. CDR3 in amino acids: CASSITGIGSSPLHF. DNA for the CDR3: TGTGCCAGTAGTATTACAGGGATCGGCAGTTCACCCCTCCACTTT.

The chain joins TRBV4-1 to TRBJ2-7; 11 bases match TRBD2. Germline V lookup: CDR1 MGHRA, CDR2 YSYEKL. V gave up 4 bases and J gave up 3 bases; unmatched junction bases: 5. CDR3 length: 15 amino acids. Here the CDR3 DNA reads TGCGCCAGCAGCCCCACGACTAGCGGGATCTACGAGCAGTACTTC. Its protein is CASSPTTSGIYEQYF.

CDR3 nucleotide sequence: TGTGCCAGCAGCTTGGGACTGATGACTTTCTTT. It is translated as CASSLGLMTFF. The chain employs TRBV5-5 and TRBJ1-1; D is undetermined. Deletions cut 0 bases from V and 12 bases from J, with 9 bases between. The CDR3 runs to 11 residues. Germline V gene data show CDR1 as SGHKS and CDR2 as YYEKEE (reference sequence).